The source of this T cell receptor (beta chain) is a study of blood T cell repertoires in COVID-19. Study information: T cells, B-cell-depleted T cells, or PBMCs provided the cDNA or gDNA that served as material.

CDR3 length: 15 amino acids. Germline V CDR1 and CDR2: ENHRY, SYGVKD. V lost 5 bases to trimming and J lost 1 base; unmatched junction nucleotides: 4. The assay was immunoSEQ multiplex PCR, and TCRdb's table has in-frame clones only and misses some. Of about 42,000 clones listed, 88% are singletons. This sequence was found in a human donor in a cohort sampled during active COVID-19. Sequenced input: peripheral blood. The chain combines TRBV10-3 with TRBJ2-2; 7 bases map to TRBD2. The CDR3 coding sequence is TGTGCCATCAGTCTCGGACTAGAGAACACCGGGGAGCTGTTTTTT. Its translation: CAISLGLENTGELFF.